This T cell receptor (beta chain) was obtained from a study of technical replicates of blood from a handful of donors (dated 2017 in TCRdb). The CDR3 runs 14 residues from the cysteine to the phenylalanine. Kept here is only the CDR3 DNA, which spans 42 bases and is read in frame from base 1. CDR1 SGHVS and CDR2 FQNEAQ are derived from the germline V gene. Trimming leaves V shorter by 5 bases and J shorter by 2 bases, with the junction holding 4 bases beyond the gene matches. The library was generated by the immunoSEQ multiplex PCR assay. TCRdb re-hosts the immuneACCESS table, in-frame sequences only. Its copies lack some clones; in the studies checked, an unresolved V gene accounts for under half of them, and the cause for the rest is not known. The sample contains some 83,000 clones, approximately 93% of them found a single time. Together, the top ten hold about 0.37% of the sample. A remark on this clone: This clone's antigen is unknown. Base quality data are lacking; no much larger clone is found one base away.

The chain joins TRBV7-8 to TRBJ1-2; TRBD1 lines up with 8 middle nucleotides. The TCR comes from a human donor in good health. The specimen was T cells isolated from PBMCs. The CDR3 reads CASSTGTGNYGYTF. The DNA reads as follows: TGTGCCAGCAGCACCGGGACAGGAAACTATGGCTACACCTTC.